These T cell receptor beta chains were read from a single sample in a study of blood T cell repertoires in COVID-19. Libraries were prepared by immunoSEQ multiplex PCR; TCRdb keeps only in-frame clonotypes and omits some of them. The table lists roughly 220,000 clones, roughly 84% of them singletons, with about 20% in the top ten. Sequenced: peripheral blood. The receptors were sampled from a man aged 25 to 40 with active or convalescent COVID-19. The CDR3 runs from the conserved cysteine through the conserved F or W. D genes are given only for firm matches. Not every row has a clone size; where given, it reads once, few, many or a size class.

clone size,V gene,D gene,J gene,CDR3 length,CDR3 protein,CDR3 DNA
.,TRBV7-2,.,TRBJ2-7,15,CASSPTGGVFGEQYF,TGTGCCAGCAGCCCAACCGGGGGAGTGTTCGGCGAGCAGTACTTC
.,TRBV18,.,TRBJ2-2,14,CASSPPPGTGELFF,TGTGCCAGCTCACCACCCCCCGGGACCGGGGAGCTGTTTTTT
.,TRBV11-2,TRBD1,TRBJ1-1,16,CASSLAGAGGNTEAFF,TGTGCCAGCAGCTTAGCCGGCGCAGGGGGGAACACTGAAGCTTTCTTT
.,TRBV6-1,TRBD2,TRBJ2-7,14,CASNLAGFGYEQYF,TGTGCCAGCAATCTAGCGGGGTTTGGGTACGAGCAGTACTTC
.,TRBV4-1,TRBD1,TRBJ1-4,15,CASSQFGGGREKLFF,TGCGCCAGCAGCCAATTCGGAGGGGGCCGTGAAAAACTGTTTTTT
.,TRBV14,.,TRBJ1-2,17,CASSRYMSTVASYGYTF,TGTGCCAGCAGCCGCTATATGAGCACCGTCGCGAGCTATGGCTACACCTTC
.,TRBV20-1,TRBD2,TRBJ2-2,14,CSASRAGGPGELFF,TGCAGTGCTAGTAGGGCGGGAGGGCCCGGGGAGCTGTTTTTT
.,TRBV4-3,.,TRBJ1-5,16,CASSQDAGASNQPQHF,TGCGCCAGCAGCCAAGACGCAGGGGCTAGCAATCAGCCCCAGCATTTT
.,TRBV3-1/TRBV3-2,TRBD2,TRBJ2-1,16,CASSPSGLAGGLEQFF,TGTGCCAGCAGCCCCAGTGGACTAGCGGGAGGGCTTGAGCAGTTCTTC
.,TRBV11-2,.,TRBJ2-2,15,CASSFRTGATGELFF,TGTGCCAGCAGCTTTAGGACGGGAGCCACCGGGGAGCTGTTTTTT
.,TRBV4-3,.,TRBJ1-2,16,CASSQDLYPDNYGYTF,TGCGCCAGCAGCCAAGATCTCTATCCCGATAACTATGGCTACACCTTC
.,TRBV11-3,.,TRBJ1-1,14,CASSLRGPNTEAFF,TGTGCCAGCAGCTTAAGAGGGCCGAACACTGAAGCTTTCTTT
.,TRBV14,.,TRBJ2-1,16,CASSQEGRETYNEQFF,TGTGCCAGCAGCCAAGAGGGCAGGGAAACTTACAATGAGCAGTTCTTC
.,TRBV5-4,.,TRBJ2-7,16,CASSSNGASSSYEQYF,TGTGCCAGCAGCTCGAACGGAGCCTCGAGCTCCTACGAGCAGTACTTC
.,TRBV7-8,.,TRBJ1-5,13,CASSTTGNQPQHF,TGTGCCAGCAGCACCACGGGCAATCAGCCCCAGCATTTT
.,TRBV5-5,.,TRBJ1-5,13,CASSLAGIQPQHF,TGTGCCAGCAGCTTAGCAGGGATCCAGCCCCAGCATTTT
.,TRBV28,TRBD1,TRBJ1-5,14,CASSPRTGRQPQHF,TGTGCCAGCAGTCCACGGACAGGGAGGCAGCCCCAGCATTTT
.,TRBV27,.,TRBJ2-1,16,CASSPPTTSSYNEQFF,TGTGCCAGCAGCCCGCCCACTACAAGCTCCTACAATGAGCAGTTCTTC
.,TRBV7-7,.,TRBJ2-5,15,CASSLGQGNGETQYF,TGTGCTAGCAGCTTAGGTCAGGGGAACGGAGAGACCCAGTACTTC
.,TRBV7-8,.,TRBJ1-1,13,CASSLRTNTEAFF,TGTGCCAGCAGCTTAAGAACAAACACTGAAGCTTTCTTT
.,TRBV7-2,TRBD1,TRBJ2-3,14,CATRRGLEPDTQYF,TGTGCCACCCGAAGGGGGCTAGAACCAGATACGCAGTATTTT
.,TRBV2,TRBD2,TRBJ2-3,16,CASSDHSGRPSDTQYF,TGTGCCAGCAGTGACCATAGCGGGAGGCCGTCAGATACGCAGTATTTT
.,TRBV5-4,.,TRBJ1-3,16,CASSPTGIISGNTIYF,TGTGCCAGCAGCCCCACAGGGATCATCTCTGGAAACACCATATATTTT
.,TRBV28,.,TRBJ1-1,13,CASSFTVTTEAFF,TGTGCCAGCAGTTTTACGGTAACCACTGAAGCTTTCTTT
.,TRBV14,.,TRBJ2-3,16,CASSRVIQRSTDTQYF,TGTGCCAGCAGCCGCGTGATACAGCGGTCCACAGATACGCAGTATTTT
few,TRBV28,.,TRBJ1-4,14,CASRRQARNEKLFF,TGTGCCAGCAGGAGACAGGCGAGAAATGAAAAACTGTTTTTT
.,TRBV6-5,.,TRBJ2-2,12,CASSYASGELFF,TGTGCCAGCAGTTACGCTAGCGGGGAGCTGTTTTTT
.,TRBV27,.,TRBJ1-1,14,CASSLSGRGTEAFF,TGTGCCAGCAGTTTATCCGGCAGGGGAACTGAAGCTTTCTTT
.,TRBV6-2/TRBV6-3,.,TRBJ2-3,16,CASSPWEGVVTDTQYF,TGTGCCAGCAGTCCATGGGAGGGGGTTGTCACAGATACGCAGTATTTT
.,TRBV14,TRBD1,TRBJ2-1,18,CASSQGTGYFGSYNEQFF,TGTGCCAGCAGCCAGGGGACAGGGTATTTCGGCTCCTACAATGAGCAGTTCTTC
few,TRBV4-2,TRBD1,TRBJ2-2,17,CASSQETGTADTGELFF,TGTGCCAGCAGCCAAGAGACCGGGACAGCGGACACCGGGGAGCTGTTTTTT
few,TRBV11-2,.,TRBJ1-2,17,CASSLARGRVDNYGYTF,TGTGCCAGCAGCTTAGCGAGAGGGCGGGTGGATAACTATGGCTACACCTTC
.,TRBV28,TRBD1,TRBJ2-3,14,CASTPHRGPDTQYF,TGTGCCAGCACCCCCCACAGGGGACCAGATACGCAGTATTTT
.,TRBV7-6,.,TRBJ1-1,16,CASSSLGGGARAEAFF,TGTGCCAGCAGCTCCCTCGGGGGGGGCGCGAGGGCTGAAGCTTTCTTT
.,TRBV21-1,.,TRBJ1-2,15,CASSKADGTAYGYTF,TGTGCCAGCAGCAAAGCGGACGGGACAGCCTATGGCTACACCTTC
.,TRBV19,.,TRBJ1-4,13,CASSIARAGRRTF,TGTGCCAGTAGTATTGCCCGCGCGGGCCGGAGAACTTTT
.,TRBV28,.,TRBJ2-1,12,CASHKGGREQFF,TGTGCCAGCCATAAGGGAGGTCGTGAGCAGTTCTTC
.,TRBV27,.,TRBJ1-5,13,CASSRDRDQPQHF,TGTGCCAGCAGCCGAGACAGAGATCAGCCCCAGCATTTT
once,TRBV27,.,TRBJ1-4,13,CASTIQAGEKLFF,TGTGCCAGCACCATCCAGGCGGGTGAAAAACTGTTTTTT
.,TRBV5-1,TRBD2,TRBJ2-3,16,CASSLVGEGGTDTQYF,TGCGCCAGCAGCTTGGTAGGGGAGGGCGGCACAGATACGCAGTATTTT
few,TRBV6-5,.,TRBJ2-4,13,CASSLVGGSIQYF,TGTGCCAGCAGTTTAGTAGGGGGTAGCATTCAGTACTTC
few,TRBV7-9,.,TRBJ2-6,16,CASSLIGGTGANVLTF,TGTGCCAGCAGCCTAATAGGGGGAACTGGGGCCAACGTCCTGACTTTC
.,TRBV28,TRBD2,TRBJ2-3,23,CASGTNGLSIAAFTSGTGDTQYF,TGTGCCAGCGGTACTAACGGACTGAGTATAGCCGCGTTTACTAGCGGGACGGGAGATACGCAGTATTTT
.,TRBV19,TRBD1,TRBJ1-4,15,CASSLDRDVNEKLFF,TGTGCCAGTAGTCTTGACAGGGACGTGAATGAAAAACTGTTTTTT
.,TRBV7-9,TRBD2,TRBJ2-7,15,CASRHLAGPRPEQYF,TGTGCCAGCAGGCATCTAGCGGGGCCGCGGCCCGAGCAGTACTTC
.,TRBV9,.,TRBJ1-2,15,CASSVDGGLGYGYTF,TGTGCCAGCAGCGTAGATGGGGGGTTGGGATATGGCTACACCTTC
.,TRBV19,.,TRBJ2-7,12,CATGDGSYEQYF,TGTGCCACGGGGGACGGCTCCTACGAGCAGTACTTC
few,TRBV19,.,TRBJ1-5,13,CASSTGYGQPQHF,TGTGCCAGTAGTACAGGGTACGGTCAGCCCCAGCATTTT
.,TRBV4-2,TRBD1,TRBJ2-1,17,CASSQDVGTTGYNEQFF,TGTGCCAGCAGCCAAGATGTGGGGACGACAGGGTACAATGAGCAGTTCTTC
.,TRBV12-3/TRBV12-4,.,TRBJ1-4,13,CASRLQGNEKLFF,TGTGCCAGCAGACTTCAGGGGAATGAAAAACTGTTTTTT
.,TRBV18,TRBD2,TRBJ2-3,17,CASSPGTSGSGTDTQYF,TGTGCCAGCTCACCCGGGACTAGCGGGAGTGGGACAGATACGCAGTATTTT
once,TRBV12-5,.,TRBJ2-5,13,CASSDGARETQYF,TGTGCTAGTTCGGATGGGGCCAGGGAGACCCAGTACTTC